The entry below gives a single T cell receptor beta chain sequence along with its context. Its target is not known. The data derive from a study of siplizumab effects on memory and regulatory T cells. Points from the study as a whole: Roughly 75-97% of proliferating CD4+ or CD8+ clones lacked an assignable naive or memory phenotype. Confirmatory evidence of suppressive function in proliferating siplizumab-culture Tregs was not obtained. Mapping to unstimulated subsets was achieved for only a minor fraction of alloreactive clones.

V was clipped by 8 bases and J by 0 bases, with 23 bases between them. The CDR3 has 18 residues. Germline CDR1 is SEHNR and CDR2 is FQNEAQ (reference sequence). Every sample had roughly 93,000 of its TCR templates assayed. TCRdb's copy holds only in-frame clones and misses some; the assay was immunoSEQ multiplex PCR. The sample includes about 110,000 clones, 92% of them seen just once. The chain combines TRBV7-9 with TRBJ2-1; D gene ambiguous. Source material: Tregs sorted from blood. This TCR derives from a human donor in good health. In DNA, the CDR3 is TGTGCCAGCGAGCAAGTTTTTAGCTCACTGAGCTCCTACAATGAGCAGTTCTTC. As protein: CASEQVFSSLSSYNEQFF.